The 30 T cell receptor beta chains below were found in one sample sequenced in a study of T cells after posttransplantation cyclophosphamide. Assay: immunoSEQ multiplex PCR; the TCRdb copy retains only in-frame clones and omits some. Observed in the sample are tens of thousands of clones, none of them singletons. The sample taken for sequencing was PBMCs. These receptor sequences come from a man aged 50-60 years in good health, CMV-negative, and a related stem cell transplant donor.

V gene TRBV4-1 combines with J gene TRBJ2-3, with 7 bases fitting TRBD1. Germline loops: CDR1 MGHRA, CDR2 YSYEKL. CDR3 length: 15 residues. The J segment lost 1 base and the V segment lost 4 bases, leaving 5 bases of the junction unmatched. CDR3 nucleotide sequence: TGCGCCAGCAGCCTCGGACAGGACCGCACAGATACGCAGTATTTT. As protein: CASSLGQDRTDTQYF.

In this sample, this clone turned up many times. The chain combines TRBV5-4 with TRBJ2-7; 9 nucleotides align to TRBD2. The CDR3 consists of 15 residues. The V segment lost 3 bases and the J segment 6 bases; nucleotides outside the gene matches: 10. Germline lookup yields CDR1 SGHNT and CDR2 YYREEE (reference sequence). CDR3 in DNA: TGTGCCAGCAGCTCCTGGACTAGCGTAAGCCCCGAGCAGTACTTC. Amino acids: CASSSWTSVSPEQYF.

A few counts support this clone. CDR3 region: CASSQDWGRTRDGYTF. CDR3 nucleotides: TGTGCCAGCAGCCAAGATTGGGGGAGGACTCGGGATGGCTACACCTTC. The V gene is TRBV4-2, the J gene TRBJ1-2; D possibly corresponds to TRBD1 (5 bases). CDR1 LGHNA and CDR2 YNFKEQ come from the germline V gene. V was clipped by 0 bases and J by 6 bases, with 17 bases between them. CDR3 size: 16 residues.

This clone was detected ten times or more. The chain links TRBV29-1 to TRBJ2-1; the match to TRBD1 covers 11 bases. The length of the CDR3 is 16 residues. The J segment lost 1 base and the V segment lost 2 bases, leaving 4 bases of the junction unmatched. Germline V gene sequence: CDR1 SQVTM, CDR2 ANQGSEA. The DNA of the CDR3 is TGCAGCGTTGAACGCGGGACAGGGGGTTCCTACAATGAGCAGTTCTTC. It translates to CSVERGTGGSYNEQFF.

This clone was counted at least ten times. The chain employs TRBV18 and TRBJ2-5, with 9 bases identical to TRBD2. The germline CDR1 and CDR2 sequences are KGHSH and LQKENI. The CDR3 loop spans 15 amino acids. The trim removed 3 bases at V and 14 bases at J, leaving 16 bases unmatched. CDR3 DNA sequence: TGTGCCAGCTCACCGGCACCCAGCGGGGGGCCGAATTTATACTTC. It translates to CASSPAPSGGPNLYF.

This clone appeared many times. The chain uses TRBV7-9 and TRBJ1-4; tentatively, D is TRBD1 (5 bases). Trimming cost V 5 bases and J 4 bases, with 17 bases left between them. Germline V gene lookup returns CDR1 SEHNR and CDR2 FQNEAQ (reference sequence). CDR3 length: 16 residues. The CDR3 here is CASSPLGGKGNEKLFF. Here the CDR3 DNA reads TGTGCCAGCAGCCCCTTGGGGGGTAAGGGTAATGAAAAACTGTTTTTT. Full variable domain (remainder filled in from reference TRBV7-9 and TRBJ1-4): DTGVSQNPRHKITKRGQNVTFRCDPISEHNRLYWYRQTLGQGPEFLTYFQNEAQLEKSRLLSDRFSAERPKGSFSTLEIQRTEQGDSAMYLCASSPLGGKGNEKLFFGSGTQLSVL.

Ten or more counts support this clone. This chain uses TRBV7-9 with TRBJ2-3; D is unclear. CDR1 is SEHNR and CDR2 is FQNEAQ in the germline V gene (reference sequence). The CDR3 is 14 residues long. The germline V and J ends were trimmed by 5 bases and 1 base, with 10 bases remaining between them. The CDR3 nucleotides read TGTGCCAGCAGCCCCCCCTTTCGCACAGATACGCAGTATTTT. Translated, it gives CASSPPFRTDTQYF.

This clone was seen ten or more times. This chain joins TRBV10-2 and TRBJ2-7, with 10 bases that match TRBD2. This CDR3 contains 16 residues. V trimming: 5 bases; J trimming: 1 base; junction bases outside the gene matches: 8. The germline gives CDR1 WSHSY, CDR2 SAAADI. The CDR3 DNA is TGCGCCAGCAGTACCGGGACTAGCGTTCGATCCTACGAGCAGTACTTC. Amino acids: CASSTGTSVRSYEQYF.

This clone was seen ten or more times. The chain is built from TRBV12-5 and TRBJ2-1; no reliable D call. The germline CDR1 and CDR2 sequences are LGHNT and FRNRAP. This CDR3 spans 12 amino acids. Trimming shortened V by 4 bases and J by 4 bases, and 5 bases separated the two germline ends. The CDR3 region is CASGSQYNEQFF. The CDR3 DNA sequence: TGTGCTAGTGGTTCACAGTACAATGAGCAGTTCTTC.

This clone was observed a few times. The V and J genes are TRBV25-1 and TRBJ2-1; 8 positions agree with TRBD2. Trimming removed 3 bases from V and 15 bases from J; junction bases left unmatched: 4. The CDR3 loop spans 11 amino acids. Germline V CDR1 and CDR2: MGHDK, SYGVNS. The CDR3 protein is CASSEGLGAFF. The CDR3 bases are TGTGCCAGCAGTGAGGGACTAGGAGCGTTCTTC. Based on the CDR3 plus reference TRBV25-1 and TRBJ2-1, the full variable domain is EADIYQTPRYLVIGTGKKITLECSQTMGHDKMYWYQQDPGMELHLIHYSYGVNSTEKGDLSSESTVSRIRTEHFPLTLESARPSHTSQYLCASSEGLGAFFGPGTRLTVL.

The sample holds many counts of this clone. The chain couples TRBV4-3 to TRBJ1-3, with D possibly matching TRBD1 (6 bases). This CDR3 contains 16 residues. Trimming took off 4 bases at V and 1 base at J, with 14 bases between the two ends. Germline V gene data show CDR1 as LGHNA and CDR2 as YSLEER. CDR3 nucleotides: TGCGCCAGCAGCCCAGGGGACGGTATATCTGGAAACACCATATATTTT. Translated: CASSPGDGISGNTIYF.

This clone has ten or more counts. The CDR3 sequence: CSVVPTVGNTEAFF. DNA for the CDR3: TGCAGCGTTGTCCCGACAGTGGGGAACACTGAAGCTTTCTTT. The chain is built from TRBV29-1 and TRBJ1-1; possible D gene TRBD1, 5 bases. CDR1 and CDR2 (germline): SQVTM, ANQGSEA. V lost 4 bases and J lost 1, with 13 bases in between. CDR3 length: 14 amino acids.

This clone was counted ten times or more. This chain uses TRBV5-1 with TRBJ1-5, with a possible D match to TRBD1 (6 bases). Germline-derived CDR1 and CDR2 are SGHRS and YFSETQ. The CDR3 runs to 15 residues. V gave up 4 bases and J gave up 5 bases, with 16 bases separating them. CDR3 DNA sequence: TGCGCCAGCAGCCGCGACCCGGGACAAGATCAGCCCCAGCATTTT. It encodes CASSRDPGQDQPQHF.

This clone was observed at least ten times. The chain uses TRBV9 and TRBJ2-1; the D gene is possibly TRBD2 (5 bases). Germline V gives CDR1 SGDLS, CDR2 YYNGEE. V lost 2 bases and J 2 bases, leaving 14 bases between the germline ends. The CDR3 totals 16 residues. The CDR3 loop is CASSVLSSLAYNEQFF. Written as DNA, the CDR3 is TGTGCCAGCAGCGTTCTGTCTAGCTTGGCCTACAATGAGCAGTTCTTC.

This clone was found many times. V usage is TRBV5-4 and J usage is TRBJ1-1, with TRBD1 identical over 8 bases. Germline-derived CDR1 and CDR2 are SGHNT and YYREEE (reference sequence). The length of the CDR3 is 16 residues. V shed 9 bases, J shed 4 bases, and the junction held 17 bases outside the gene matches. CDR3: CAISAVNRGGSTEAFF. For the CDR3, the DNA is TGTGCCATCTCGGCCGTGAACAGGGGGGGTAGCACTGAAGCTTTCTTT.

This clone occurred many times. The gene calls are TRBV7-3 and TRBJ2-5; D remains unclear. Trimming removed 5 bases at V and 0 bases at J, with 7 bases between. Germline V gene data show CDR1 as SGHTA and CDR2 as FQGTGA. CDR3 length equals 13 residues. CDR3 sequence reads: CASSPSYQETQYF. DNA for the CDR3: TGTGCCAGCAGCCCTTCGTACCAAGAGACCCAGTACTTC.

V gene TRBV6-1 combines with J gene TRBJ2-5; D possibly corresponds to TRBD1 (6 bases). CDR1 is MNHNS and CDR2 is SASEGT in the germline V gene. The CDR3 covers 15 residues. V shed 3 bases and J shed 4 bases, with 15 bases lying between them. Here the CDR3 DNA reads TGTGCCAGCAGTGACCAGACAGTACAGGGAGAGACCCAGTACTTC. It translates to CASSDQTVQGETQYF.

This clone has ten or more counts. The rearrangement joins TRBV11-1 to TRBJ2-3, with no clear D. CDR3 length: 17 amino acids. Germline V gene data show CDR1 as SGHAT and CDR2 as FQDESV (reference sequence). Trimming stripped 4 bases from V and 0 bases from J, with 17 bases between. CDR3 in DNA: TGTGCCAGCAGCTCAGGATCGTGGCAGCTTAGCACAGATACGCAGTATTTT. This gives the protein CASSSGSWQLSTDTQYF.

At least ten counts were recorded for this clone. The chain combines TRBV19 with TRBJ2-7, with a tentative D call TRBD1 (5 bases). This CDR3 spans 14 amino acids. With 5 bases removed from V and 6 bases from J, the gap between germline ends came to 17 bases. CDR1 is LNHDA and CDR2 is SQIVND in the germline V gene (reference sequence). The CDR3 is CASSPHRTASEQYF. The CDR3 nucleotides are TGTGCCAGTAGTCCCCACAGGACGGCCTCCGAGCAGTACTTC. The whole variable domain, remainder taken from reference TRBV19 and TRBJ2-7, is DGGITQSPKYLFRKEGQNVTLSCEQNLNHDAMYWYRQDPGQGLRLIYYSQIVNDFQKGDIAEGYSVSREKKESFPLTVTSAQKNPTAFYLCASSPHRTASEQYFGPGTRLTVT.

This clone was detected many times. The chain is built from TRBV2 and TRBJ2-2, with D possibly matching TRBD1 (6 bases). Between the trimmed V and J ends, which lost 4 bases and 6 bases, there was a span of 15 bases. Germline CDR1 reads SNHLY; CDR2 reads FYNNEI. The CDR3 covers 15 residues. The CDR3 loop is CASSGVTGFSGELFF. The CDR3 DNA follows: TGTGCCAGCAGTGGAGTCACAGGGTTTTCCGGGGAGCTGTTTTTT.

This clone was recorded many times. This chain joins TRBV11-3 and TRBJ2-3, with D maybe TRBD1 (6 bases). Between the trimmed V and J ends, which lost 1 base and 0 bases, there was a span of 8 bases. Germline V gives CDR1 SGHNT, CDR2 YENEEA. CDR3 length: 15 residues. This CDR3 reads CASSLGGGSTDTQYF. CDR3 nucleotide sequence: TGTGCCAGCAGCTTAGGAGGGGGAAGCACAGATACGCAGTATTTT.

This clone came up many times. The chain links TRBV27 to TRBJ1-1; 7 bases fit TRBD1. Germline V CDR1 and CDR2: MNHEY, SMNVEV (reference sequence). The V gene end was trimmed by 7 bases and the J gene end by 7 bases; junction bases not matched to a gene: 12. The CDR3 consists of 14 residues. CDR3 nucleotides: TGTGCCAGCATCCGTTTAGATAACAGGGGTGAAGCTTTCTTT. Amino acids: CASIRLDNRGEAFF.

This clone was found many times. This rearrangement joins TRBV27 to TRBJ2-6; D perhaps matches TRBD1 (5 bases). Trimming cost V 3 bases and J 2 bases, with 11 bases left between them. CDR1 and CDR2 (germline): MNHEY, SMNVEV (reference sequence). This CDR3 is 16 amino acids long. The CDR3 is CASSLGRAPGANVLTF. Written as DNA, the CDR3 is TGTGCCAGCAGTTTGGGCAGGGCCCCTGGGGCCAACGTCCTGACTTTC.

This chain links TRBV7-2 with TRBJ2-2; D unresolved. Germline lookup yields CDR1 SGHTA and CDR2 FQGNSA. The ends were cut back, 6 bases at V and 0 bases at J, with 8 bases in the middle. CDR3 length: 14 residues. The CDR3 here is CASRDTANTGELFF. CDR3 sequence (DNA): TGTGCCAGCAGAGACACTGCGAACACCGGGGAGCTGTTTTTT.

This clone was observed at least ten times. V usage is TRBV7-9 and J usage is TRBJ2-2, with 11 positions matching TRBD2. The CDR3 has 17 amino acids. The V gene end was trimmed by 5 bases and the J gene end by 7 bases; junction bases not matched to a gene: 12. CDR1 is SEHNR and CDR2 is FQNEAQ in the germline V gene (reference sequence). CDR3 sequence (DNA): TGTGCCAGCAGCAGTAGCGGGGGGGCCTATCACGTCGGGGAGCTGTTTTTT. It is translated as CASSSSGGAYHVGELFF. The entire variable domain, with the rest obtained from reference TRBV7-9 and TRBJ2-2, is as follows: DTGVSQNPRHKITKRGQNVTFRCDPISEHNRLYWYRQTLGQGPEFLTYFQNEAQLEKSRLLSDRFSAERPKGSFSTLEIQRTEQGDSAMYLCASSSSGGAYHVGELFFGEGSRLTVL.

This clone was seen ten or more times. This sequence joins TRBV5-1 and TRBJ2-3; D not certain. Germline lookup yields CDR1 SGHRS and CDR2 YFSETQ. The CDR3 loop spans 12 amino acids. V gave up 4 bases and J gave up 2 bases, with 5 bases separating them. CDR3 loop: CASSRDTDTQYF. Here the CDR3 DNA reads TGCGCCAGCAGCCGAGACACAGATACGCAGTATTTT.

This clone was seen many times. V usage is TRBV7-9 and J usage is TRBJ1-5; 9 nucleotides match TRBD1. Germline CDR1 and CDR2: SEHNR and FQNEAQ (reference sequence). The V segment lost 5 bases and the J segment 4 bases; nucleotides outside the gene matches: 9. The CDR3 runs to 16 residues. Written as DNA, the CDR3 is TGTGCCAGCAGCCCCTCGGGACAGGGACGTAATCAGCCCCAGCATTTT. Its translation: CASSPSGQGRNQPQHF.

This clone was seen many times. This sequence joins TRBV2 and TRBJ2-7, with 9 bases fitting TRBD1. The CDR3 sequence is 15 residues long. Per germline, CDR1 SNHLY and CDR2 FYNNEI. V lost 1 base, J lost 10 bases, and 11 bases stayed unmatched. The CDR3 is CASSEDRGQGAKQYF. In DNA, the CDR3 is TGTGCCAGCAGTGAAGATAGGGGACAGGGAGCAAAACAGTACTTC.

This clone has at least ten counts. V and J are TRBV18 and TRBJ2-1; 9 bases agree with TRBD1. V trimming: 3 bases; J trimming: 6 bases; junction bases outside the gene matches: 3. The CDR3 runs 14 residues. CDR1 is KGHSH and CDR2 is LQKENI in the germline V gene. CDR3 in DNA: TGTGCCAGCTCACCCTCGACAGGGGGCAATGAGCAGTTCTTC. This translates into CASSPSTGGNEQFF.

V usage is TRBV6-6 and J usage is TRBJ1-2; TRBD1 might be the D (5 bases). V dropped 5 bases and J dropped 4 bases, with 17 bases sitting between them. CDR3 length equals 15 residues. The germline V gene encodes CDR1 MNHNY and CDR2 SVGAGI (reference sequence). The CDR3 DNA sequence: TGTGCCAGCAGTCACGCCAGGGCGGCCTCCTATGGCTACACCTTC. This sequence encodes CASSHARAASYGYTF.